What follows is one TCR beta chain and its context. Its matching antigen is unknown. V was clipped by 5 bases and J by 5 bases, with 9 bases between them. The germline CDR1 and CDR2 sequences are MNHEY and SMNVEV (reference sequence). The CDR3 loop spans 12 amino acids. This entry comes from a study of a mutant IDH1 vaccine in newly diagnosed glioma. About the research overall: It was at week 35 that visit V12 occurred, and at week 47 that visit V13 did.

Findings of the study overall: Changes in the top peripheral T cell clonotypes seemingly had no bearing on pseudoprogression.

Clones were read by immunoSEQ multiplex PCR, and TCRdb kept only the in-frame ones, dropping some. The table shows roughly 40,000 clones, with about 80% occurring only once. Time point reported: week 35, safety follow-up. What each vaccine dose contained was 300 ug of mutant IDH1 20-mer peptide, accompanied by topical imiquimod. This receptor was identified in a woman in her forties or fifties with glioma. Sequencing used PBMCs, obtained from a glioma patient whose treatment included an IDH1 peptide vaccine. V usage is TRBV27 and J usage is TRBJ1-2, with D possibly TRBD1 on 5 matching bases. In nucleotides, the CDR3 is TGTGCCAGCAGTCAAGCAGGGTATGGCTACACCTTC. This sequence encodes CASSQAGYGYTF.